This T cell receptor (beta chain) was recorded in a study of cytomegalovirus exposure and HLA in healthy donors. Whole-study findings and limits: A missense variant in DCLRE1C was later tied to TCR beta V- and J-gene trimming. Reports state that TCR beta sequences accurately predicted most subjects' HLA-A and HLA-B alleles.

Worth noting for this clone: Its matching antigen is unknown.

This CDR3 comprises 16 residues. CDR1 and CDR2 (germline): SGHVS, FNYEAQ. With 5 bases clipped from V and 0 bases from J, the junction kept 5 bases outside the gene matches. Researchers ran the PCR with 60 Vbeta and 13 Jbeta primers. Sequencing was performed with immunoSEQ multiplex PCR; in TCRdb, only in-frame clones are kept and a portion is missing. The sample carries about 150,000 clones, roughly three fifths recorded once. This chain links TRBV7-6 with TRBJ2-3, with 10 positions matching TRBD1. What was sequenced was PBMCs. The TCR sequence derives from a woman aged 55-69 years in good health and CMV-seronegative. CDR3 protein: CASSRTGGPSTDTQYF. In nucleotides, the CDR3 is TGTGCCAGCAGCCGGACAGGGGGACCCAGCACAGATACGCAGTATTTT.